Listed below are T cell receptor beta chains from one sample, sequenced in a study of graft-versus-host responses after intestinal transplantation. Sequenced by immunoSEQ multiplex PCR; TCRdb stores in-frame clones only, minus some. The data show approximately 12,000 clones, around 83% seen once. Sequenced material: PBMCs, taken about 130 days after transplant. Receptor source: a human patient who received an intestinal transplant, so some T cells may come from the graft donor. CDR3s include the opening cysteine and the closing phenylalanine or tryptophan. Each record gives: CDR3 DNA, CDR3 protein, V gene, D gene, CDR3 length, J gene, clone size. D genes are given only for firm matches. Expanded clones get a size class; other rows say once, few or many, or leave the size out.

TGTGCCAGCAGTTACTCCTTAGCACCTGAGGGAAATGAGCAGTTCTTC CASSYSLAPEGNEQFF TRBV6-5 . 16 TRBJ2-1 .
TGTGCCAGCAGTCAGGGACAGGGGCAAGAGACCCAGTACTTC CASSQGQGQETQYF TRBV6-1 TRBD1 14 TRBJ2-5 .
TGCGCCAGCAGCGAAATAATAGCGAACACTGAAGCTTTCTTT CASSEIIANTEAFF TRBV4-3 . 14 TRBJ1-1 few
TGTGCCAGCAGCTCACGGAGGTATAGCAATCAGCCCCAGCATTTT CASSSRRYSNQPQHF TRBV7-8 . 15 TRBJ1-5 .
TGTGCCAGTAGTATGACGGCTTTGAACACTGAAGCTTTCTTT CASSMTALNTEAFF TRBV19 . 14 TRBJ1-1 .
TGTGCCAGCAGTCCAGAAGTGGGTGAGCAGTTCTTC CASSPEVGEQFF TRBV6-4 . 12 TRBJ2-1 .
TGTGCCAGCGCGGGGAATGGGACCTACGAGCAGTACTTC CASAGNGTYEQYF TRBV6-9 . 13 TRBJ2-7 .
TGTGCCAGCAGTCCTACAGGGGCTAACACTGAAGCTTTCTTT CASSPTGANTEAFF TRBV11-1 TRBD1 14 TRBJ1-1 few
TGTGCCAGCAGTTACTCGATCAGGGCCGAGCCCCTCCACTTT CASSYSIRAEPLHF TRBV6-6 . 14 TRBJ1-6 few
TGTGCCAGCAGGGAGTACAATGAGCAGTTCTTC CASREYNEQFF TRBV6-1 . 11 TRBJ2-1 .
TGTGCCAGCAGTTTCTTAGGACAGGGGGAGACCCAGTACTTC CASSFLGQGETQYF TRBV28 TRBD1 14 TRBJ2-5 .
TGTGCCAGCAGTTACGCTTTGGTTTCCGAGCAGTACTTC CASSYALVSEQYF TRBV6-5 . 13 TRBJ2-7 .
TGTGCCAGCAGCTCTGGGGCCAACGTCCTGACTTTC CASSSGANVLTF TRBV27 . 12 TRBJ2-6 .
TGTGCCAGCTCACGATCAGGACCCCAAGAGACCCAGTACTTC CASSRSGPQETQYF TRBV18 . 14 TRBJ2-5 .
TGTGCCTGGAGTGTACCGATCGGGGGAGAGTCCTACAATGAGCAGTTCTTC CAWSVPIGGESYNEQFF TRBV30 . 17 TRBJ2-1 .
TGCGCCAGCAGCCCTGATTCGAACACTGAAGCTTTCTTT CASSPDSNTEAFF TRBV5-1 . 13 TRBJ1-1 .
TGCGCCAGCAGCTCCTTGACTAGCGGGAGCTCCTACGAGCAGTACTTC CASSSLTSGSSYEQYF TRBV5-1 TRBD2 16 TRBJ2-7 .
TGTGCCAGCAGCGGCGACGGCGGGCCCTACGAGCAGTACTTC CASSGDGGPYEQYF TRBV5-6 . 14 TRBJ2-7 .
TGTGCCAGCAGCGTAGTTTCGACTAGCAATGAGCAGTTCTTC CASSVVSTSNEQFF TRBV9 . 14 TRBJ2-1 .
TGTGCCAGCAGTCTCGCCCCTGACGCTTTCTTT CASSLAPDAFF TRBV2 . 11 TRBJ1-1 once
TGTGCCAGCAGTGAATTGGCGGCGGGAGGGCCCTCGGGAGAGCAGTACTTC CASSELAAGGPSGEQYF TRBV2 TRBD2 17 TRBJ2-7 .
TGTGCCAGCTCACCATCAGGGTCTGAGACCCAGTACTTC CASSPSGSETQYF TRBV18 . 13 TRBJ2-5 .
TGTGCCAGCAGCTTAGCGCGCACCACGCAAGAGACCCAGTACTTC CASSLARTTQETQYF TRBV7-6 . 15 TRBJ2-5 once
TGTGCCAGCAGCCCCGGGATAGGGGGCGATGACCCGCAGTACTTC CASSPGIGGDDPQYF TRBV11-3 TRBD1 15 TRBJ2-4 .
TGTGCCAGCAGTATAGGACACGGGTTGGACGAGCAGTACTTC CASSIGHGLDEQYF TRBV25-1 . 14 TRBJ2-7 .
TGTGCCAGCTCGGCAGGAACTAATGAAAAACTGTTTTTT CASSAGTNEKLFF TRBV9 . 13 TRBJ1-4 .
TGTGCCAGCAGCTTAATTGGCTACGGGACAACCGGGGAGCTGTTTTTT CASSLIGYGTTGELFF TRBV7-3 . 16 TRBJ2-2 .
TGTGCCAGCAGCTTGGGGGACAATGAGCAGTTCTTC CASSLGDNEQFF TRBV7-9 . 12 TRBJ2-1 .
TGTGCCATCAGTGAGTTGGTAGCGGGATCCTACGAGCAGTACTTC CAISELVAGSYEQYF TRBV10-3 TRBD2 15 TRBJ2-7 .
TGTGCCAGCAGCGACGGGACTAGCGACGGGAGTGAGCAGTTCTTC CASSDGTSDGSEQFF TRBV5-8 TRBD2 15 TRBJ2-1 .
TGTGCCAGCAGTGAGTCTGAGAACACTGAAGCTTTCTTT CASSESENTEAFF TRBV6-4 . 13 TRBJ1-1 .
TGTGCCAGCAGCAAAGCGGTAACCGGACTAGCGGCTATCATCGGGAACACCGGGGAGCTGTTTTTT CASSKAVTGLAAIIGNTGELFF TRBV21-1 . 22 TRBJ2-2 .
TGTGCCTCAGACACCCCTGGGGAGCAGTACTTC CASDTPGEQYF TRBV30 . 11 TRBJ2-7 .
TGTGCCAGCAGTTGGGGGGCTGATCAGCCCCAGCATTTT CASSWGADQPQHF TRBV6-1 . 13 TRBJ1-5 .
TGTGCCAGCAGTCTCCGACTGGTTCTGACCGGGGAGCTGTTTTTT CASSLRLVLTGELFF TRBV28 . 15 TRBJ2-2 .
TGTGCCAGCAGTTACTCGATCACTCACTCTGGAAACACCATATATTTT CASSYSITHSGNTIYF TRBV6-8 . 16 TRBJ1-3 .
TGTGCCTGGAGTGTAGGGTGGGAGCAGTACTTC CAWSVGWEQYF TRBV30 . 11 TRBJ2-7 .
TGTGCCAGCAGTCCCCAGGACTACATTCAGTACTTC CASSPQDYIQYF TRBV6-1 . 12 TRBJ2-4 .
TGTGCCAGCATCTCATGGCTAGCGGGAGGAATCACTCCTGGGGCCAACGTCCTGACTTTC CASISWLAGGITPGANVLTF TRBV28 TRBD2 20 TRBJ2-6 .
TGCGCCAGCAGCCTAACAGGGGCCGAGCAGTACTTC CASSLTGAEQYF TRBV4-3 TRBD1 12 TRBJ2-7 .
TGTGCCAGTACCTGGACAGGGGCGAGTTCACCCCTCCACTTT CASTWTGASSPLHF TRBV19 TRBD1 14 TRBJ1-6 .
TGTGCCGTATCTAGCAACAATGAGCAGTTCTTC CAVSSNNEQFF TRBV19 . 11 TRBJ2-1 .
TGTGCCAGTAGTATTGGAAGCGCCCACACAGATACGCAGTATTTT CASSIGSAHTDTQYF TRBV19 . 15 TRBJ2-3 few
TGCGCCAGCAGTCAATCGAGGGGGCGAAACACCATATATTTT CASSQSRGRNTIYF TRBV23-1 TRBD1 14 TRBJ1-3 .
TGTGCCAGCACAGGGGGCTCTGGGGCCAACGTCCTGACTTTC CASTGGSGANVLTF TRBV6-6 TRBD1 14 TRBJ2-6 few